These T cell receptor beta chains were read from a single sample in a study of Ad26.COV2.S vaccination and SARS-CoV-2 variants. Measured with immunoSEQ multiplex PCR; TCRdb has only the in-frame clones, and not every one. The repertoire holds about 350,000 clones, roughly 90% seen once, with around 11% in the top ten. This material consisted of peripheral blood, taken in a trial of Ad26.COV2.S vaccine versus placebo. Receptor source: a person aged 18-65 years who received the Ad26.COV2.S COVID-19 vaccine or a placebo. Each CDR3 is given with its conserved first and last residue. Each record gives: D gene, CDR3 length, V gene, clone size, J gene, CDR3 DNA, CDR3 protein. A D gene is named only where the DNA matches it firmly. Size tells how often a clone was seen (once, few, many) or the class of an expanded clone, and some rows leave it out.

TRBD1,16,TRBV7-9,-,TRBJ2-1,TGTGCCAGCAGCGGCCCACAGGGGGCGAATGACAATGAGCAGTTCTTC,CASSGPQGANDNEQFF
-,14,TRBV10-2,-,TRBJ1-3,TGCGCCAGCAGGGGGAACGGGCCTGGAAACACCATATATTTT,CASRGNGPGNTIYF
TRBD1,14,TRBV10-3,-,TRBJ2-3,TGTGCCAGTCGGACAGGGAGAGACACAGATACGCAGTATTTT,CASRTGRDTDTQYF
-,12,TRBV5-6,-,TRBJ1-1,TGTGCCAGCAGTAGACAGGACACTGAAGCTTTCTTT,CASSRQDTEAFF
-,14,TRBV5-5,once,TRBJ2-7,TGTGCCAGCAGCTTCCTAGGAGGGGCCCACGAGCAGTACTTC,CASSFLGGAHEQYF
-,13,TRBV25-1,-,TRBJ2-7,TGTGCCAGCAGTGTGGCAGGATCCTACGAGCAGTACTTC,CASSVAGSYEQYF
-,16,TRBV6-2/TRBV6-3,-,TRBJ1-5,TGTGCCAGCAGTTACGTCGGGAGCCCCTTCAATCAGCCCCAGCATTTT,CASSYVGSPFNQPQHF
TRBD1,15,TRBV6-6,-,TRBJ2-2,TGTGCCAGCAGTTTTACAGGGGTGAACACCGGGGAGCTGTTTTTT,CASSFTGVNTGELFF
-,13,TRBV3-1/TRBV3-2,-,TRBJ1-3,TGTGCCAGCAGCCACACCTGGGCAAACACCATATATTTT,CASSHTWANTIYF
TRBD1,14,TRBV5-4,-,TRBJ1-4,TGTGCCAGCAGCTTCGGGACAGGGGATGAAAAACTGTTTTTT,CASSFGTGDEKLFF
-,17,TRBV13,-,TRBJ1-6,TGTGCCAGCAGCCCCCACAGGGATCTTGGGTATAATTCACCCCTCCACTTT,CASSPHRDLGYNSPLHF
TRBD1,16,TRBV4-2,-,TRBJ1-5,TGTGCCAGCAGCCAAGATCGGATAGGGGGCCGGCAGCCCCAGCATTTT,CASSQDRIGGRQPQHF
TRBD2,15,TRBV2,-,TRBJ2-1,TGTGCCATCAGGGCGGGAGGAGGGTCCTACAATGAGCAGTTCTTC,CAIRAGGGSYNEQFF
TRBD1,15,TRBV28,-,TRBJ1-5,TGTGCCAGCAGCCCCCGGACAGGGAGGGATCAGCCCCAGCATTTT,CASSPRTGRDQPQHF
-,16,TRBV9,-,TRBJ1-1,TGTGCCAGCAGCGCGGGGGCTGGGCAGGGAGGCACTGAAGCTTTCTTT,CASSAGAGQGGTEAFF
-,10,TRBV28,-,TRBJ2-7,TGTGCCAGCAGTGTCTACGAGCAGTACTTC,CASSVYEQYF
TRBD1,15,TRBV11-2,-,TRBJ1-4,TGTGCCAGCAGCCCCAGACAGGGTACTAATGAAAAACTGTTTTTT,CASSPRQGTNEKLFF
-,13,TRBV7-2,-,TRBJ2-3,TGTGCCAGCAGCGATCTAGGGTCAGATACGCAGTATTTT,CASSDLGSDTQYF
-,15,TRBV2,-,TRBJ1-1,TGTGCCAGCAGCAGCTACTTGCAGGGAAAGCCTGAAGCTTTCTTT,CASSSYLQGKPEAFF
TRBD1,14,TRBV19,-,TRBJ1-5,TGTGCCAGTAGGACAGGGGGAAGCAATCAGCCCCAGCATTTT,CASRTGGSNQPQHF
TRBD1,15,TRBV6-2/TRBV6-3,-,TRBJ1-2,TGTGCCAGCAGTGTCGGACAGGGGGCTCGGTATGGCTACACCTTC,CASSVGQGARYGYTF
-,13,TRBV29-1,-,TRBJ1-1,TGCAGCGCCCTGGACAGTCCGAACACTGAAGCTTTCTTT,CSALDSPNTEAFF
TRBD1,14,TRBV6-5,-,TRBJ1-1,TGTGCCAGCGGGGGCACAGGGGGCGGCACTGAAGCTTTCTTT,CASGGTGGGTEAFF
-,15,TRBV27,-,TRBJ2-1,TGTGCCAGCAGTTCGAGGGTAAGCTCCTACAATGAGCAGTTCTTC,CASSSRVSSYNEQFF
TRBD1,14,TRBV5-6,-,TRBJ2-1,TGTGCCAGCGATCCGGGACAGGCCGTCAATGAGCAGTTCTTC,CASDPGQAVNEQFF